What follows are 2 T cell receptor beta chains derived from one specimen sequenced in a study of shared clonotypes between healthy human individuals. Sequencing used immunoSEQ multiplex PCR; TCRdb keeps in-frame clones, though not all of them. The sample records around 2,000,000 clones, over 85% being singletons. Sequenced material: naive CD4+ T cells sorted from blood. Subset denoted: CD45RA+ positively selected. The origin of the receptors is a man aged 18 to 30 in good health.

The chain links TRBV9 to TRBJ2-7, with 7 nucleotides matching TRBD2. J was trimmed by 11 bases and V by 0 bases; bases with no gene match: 8. Looked up from germline, CDR1 is SGDLS and CDR2 is YYNGEE. The CDR3 extends over 13 amino acids. CDR3 sequence (DNA): TGTGCCAGCAGCGTAGAGCGGGACTCCGTTGAGTACTTC. Amino acid sequence: CASSVERDSVEYF.

About this clone itself: Other DNA sequences in this specimen translate into the identical CDR3. V gene TRBV5-1 combines with J gene TRBJ1-1; D is undetermined. V lost 2 bases and J 1 base, leaving 9 bases between the germline ends. Germline V gene lookup returns CDR1 SGHRS and CDR2 YFSETQ. The CDR3 spans 14 residues. The CDR3 coding sequence is TGCGCCAGCAGCTTTCGGACGGGGAACACTGAAGCTTTCTTT. As protein: CASSFRTGNTEAFF.